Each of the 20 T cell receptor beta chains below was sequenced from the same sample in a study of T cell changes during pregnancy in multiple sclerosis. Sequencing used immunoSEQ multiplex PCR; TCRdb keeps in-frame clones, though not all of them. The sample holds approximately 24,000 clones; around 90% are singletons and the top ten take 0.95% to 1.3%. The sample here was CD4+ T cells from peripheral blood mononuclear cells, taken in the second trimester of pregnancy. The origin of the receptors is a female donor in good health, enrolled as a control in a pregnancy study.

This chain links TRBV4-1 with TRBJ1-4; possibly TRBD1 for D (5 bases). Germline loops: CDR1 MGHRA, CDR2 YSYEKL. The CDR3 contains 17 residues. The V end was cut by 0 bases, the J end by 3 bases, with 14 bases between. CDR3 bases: TGCGCCAGCAGCCAAGATCCGGCAGGGATGCCTAATGAAAAACTGTTTTTT. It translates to CASSQDPAGMPNEKLFF.

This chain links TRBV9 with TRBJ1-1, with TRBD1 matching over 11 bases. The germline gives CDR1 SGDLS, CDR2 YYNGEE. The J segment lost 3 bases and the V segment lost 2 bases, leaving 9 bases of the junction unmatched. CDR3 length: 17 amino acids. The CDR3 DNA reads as TGTGCCAGCAGCGTCTGGACAGGGGGCGCGAGGGACACTGAAGCTTTCTTT. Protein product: CASSVWTGGARDTEAFF.

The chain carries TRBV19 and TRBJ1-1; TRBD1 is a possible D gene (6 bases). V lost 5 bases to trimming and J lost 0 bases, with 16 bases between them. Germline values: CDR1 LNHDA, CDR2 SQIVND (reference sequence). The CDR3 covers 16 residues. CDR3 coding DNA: TGTGCCAGTAGTCTGGCCCACAGGGCCATGAACACTGAAGCTTTCTTT. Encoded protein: CASSLAHRAMNTEAFF.

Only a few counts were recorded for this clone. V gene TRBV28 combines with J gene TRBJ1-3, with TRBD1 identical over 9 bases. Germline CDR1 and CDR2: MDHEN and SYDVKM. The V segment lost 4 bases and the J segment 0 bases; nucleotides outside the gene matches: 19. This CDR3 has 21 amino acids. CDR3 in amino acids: CASSSHPWGTGSPSSGNTIYF. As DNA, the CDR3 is TGTGCCAGCAGTTCTCACCCTTGGGGGACAGGGAGCCCCTCCTCTGGAAACACCATATATTTT.

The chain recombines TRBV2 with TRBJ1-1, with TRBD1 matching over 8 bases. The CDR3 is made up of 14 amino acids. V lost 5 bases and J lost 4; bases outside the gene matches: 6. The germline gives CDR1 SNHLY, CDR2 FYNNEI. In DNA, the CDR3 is TGTGCCAGCAGTTGGACAGGGATGAGCACTGAAGCTTTCTTT. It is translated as CASSWTGMSTEAFF.

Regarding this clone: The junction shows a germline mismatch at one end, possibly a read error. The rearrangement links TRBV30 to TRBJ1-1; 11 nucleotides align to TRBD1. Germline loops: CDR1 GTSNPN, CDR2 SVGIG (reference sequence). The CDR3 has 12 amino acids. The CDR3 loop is CAWGGQGEMFLF. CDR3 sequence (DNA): TGTGCCTGGGGGGGACAGGGGGAAATGTTTCTCTTT.

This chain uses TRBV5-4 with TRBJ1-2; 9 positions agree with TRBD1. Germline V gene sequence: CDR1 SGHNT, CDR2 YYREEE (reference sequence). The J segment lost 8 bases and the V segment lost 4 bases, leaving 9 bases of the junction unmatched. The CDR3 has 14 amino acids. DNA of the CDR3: TGTGCCAGCAGCACTACTACAGGGGGCGGAGGCTACACCTTC. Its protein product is CASSTTTGGGGYTF.

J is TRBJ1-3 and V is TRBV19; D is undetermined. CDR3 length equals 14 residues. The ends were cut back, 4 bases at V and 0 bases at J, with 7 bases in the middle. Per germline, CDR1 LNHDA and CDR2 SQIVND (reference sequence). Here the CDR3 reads CASSTGSSGNTIYF. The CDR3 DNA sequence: TGTGCCAGTAGTACTGGCAGCTCTGGAAACACCATATATTTT.

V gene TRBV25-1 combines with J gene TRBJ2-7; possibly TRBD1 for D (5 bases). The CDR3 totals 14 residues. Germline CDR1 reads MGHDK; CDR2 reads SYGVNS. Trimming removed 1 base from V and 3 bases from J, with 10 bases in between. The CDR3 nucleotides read TGTGCCAGCAGTGAATGGTGGGGCAGCTACGAGCAGTACTTC. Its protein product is CASSEWWGSYEQYF.

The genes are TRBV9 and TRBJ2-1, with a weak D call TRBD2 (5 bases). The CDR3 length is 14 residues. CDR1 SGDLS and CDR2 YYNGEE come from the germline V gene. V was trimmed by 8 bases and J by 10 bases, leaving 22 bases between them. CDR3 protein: CASGGVALSREQFF. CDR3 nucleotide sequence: TGTGCCAGTGGTGGTGTAGCGCTTTCAAGGGAGCAGTTCTTC.

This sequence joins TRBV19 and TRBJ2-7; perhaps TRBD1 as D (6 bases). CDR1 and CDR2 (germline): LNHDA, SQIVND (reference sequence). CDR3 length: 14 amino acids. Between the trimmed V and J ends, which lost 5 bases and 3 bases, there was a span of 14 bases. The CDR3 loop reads CASSGPRGIYEQYF. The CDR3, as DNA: TGTGCCAGTAGTGGACCGAGGGGGATCTACGAGCAGTACTTC.

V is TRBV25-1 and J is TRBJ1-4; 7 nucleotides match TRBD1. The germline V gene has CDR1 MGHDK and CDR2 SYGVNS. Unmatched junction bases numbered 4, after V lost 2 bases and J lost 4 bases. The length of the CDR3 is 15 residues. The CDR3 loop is CASSEPGQSNEKLFF. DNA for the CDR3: TGTGCCAGCAGTGAACCGGGACAGAGTAATGAAAAACTGTTTTTT.

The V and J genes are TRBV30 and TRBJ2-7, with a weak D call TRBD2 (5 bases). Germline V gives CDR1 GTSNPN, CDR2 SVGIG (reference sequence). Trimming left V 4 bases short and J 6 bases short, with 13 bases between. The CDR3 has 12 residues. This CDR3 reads CAWTSRFGEQYF. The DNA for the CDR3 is TGTGCCTGGACTAGCAGATTTGGCGAGCAGTACTTC.

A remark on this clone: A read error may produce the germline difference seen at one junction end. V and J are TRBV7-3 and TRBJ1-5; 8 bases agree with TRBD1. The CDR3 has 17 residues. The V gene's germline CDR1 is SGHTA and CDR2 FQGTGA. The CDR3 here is CASSRTGGTYSSQPQHF. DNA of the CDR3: TGTGCCAGCAGCCGAACAGGGGGGACCTATAGCAGTCAGCCCCAGCATTTT.

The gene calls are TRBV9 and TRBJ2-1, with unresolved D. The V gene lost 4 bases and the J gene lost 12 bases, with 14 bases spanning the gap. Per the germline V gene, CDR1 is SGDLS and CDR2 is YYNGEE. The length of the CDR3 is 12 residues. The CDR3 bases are TGTGCCAGCAGCCCCCGCGGCCCTGCGCAGTTCTTC. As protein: CASSPRGPAQFF.

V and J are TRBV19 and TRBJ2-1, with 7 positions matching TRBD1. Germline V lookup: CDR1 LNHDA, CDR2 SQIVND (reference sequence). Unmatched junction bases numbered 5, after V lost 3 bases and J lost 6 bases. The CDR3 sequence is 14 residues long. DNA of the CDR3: TGTGCCAGTAGTATGGGACAGCCTGTCAATGAGCAGTTCTTC. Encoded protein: CASSMGQPVNEQFF.

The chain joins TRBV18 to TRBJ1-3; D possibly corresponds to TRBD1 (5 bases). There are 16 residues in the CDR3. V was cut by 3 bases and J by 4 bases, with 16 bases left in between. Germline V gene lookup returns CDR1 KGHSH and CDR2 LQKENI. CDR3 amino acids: CASSPDSRSSGNTIYF. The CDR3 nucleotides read TGTGCCAGCTCACCCGACAGCAGGTCCTCAGGAAACACCATATATTTT.

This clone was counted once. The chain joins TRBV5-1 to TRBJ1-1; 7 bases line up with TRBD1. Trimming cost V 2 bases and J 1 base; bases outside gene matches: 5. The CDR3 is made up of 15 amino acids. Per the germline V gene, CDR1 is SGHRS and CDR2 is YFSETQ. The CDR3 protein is CASSFRQGQNTEAFF. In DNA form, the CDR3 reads TGCGCCAGCAGCTTCCGACAGGGTCAGAACACTGAAGCTTTCTTT. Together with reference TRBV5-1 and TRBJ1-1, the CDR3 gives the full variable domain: KAGVTQTPRYLIKTRGQQVTLSCSPISGHRSVSWYQQTPGQGLQFLFEYFSETQRNKGNFPGRFSGRQFSNSRSEMNVSTLELGDSALYLCASSFRQGQNTEAFFGQGTRLTVV.

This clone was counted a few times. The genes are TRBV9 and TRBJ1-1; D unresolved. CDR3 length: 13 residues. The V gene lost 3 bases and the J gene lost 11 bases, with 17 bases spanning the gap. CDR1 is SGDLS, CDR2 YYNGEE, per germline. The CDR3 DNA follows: TGTGCCAGCAGCGCCGGGAACAACCTTCAGGCTTTCTTT. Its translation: CASSAGNNLQAFF.

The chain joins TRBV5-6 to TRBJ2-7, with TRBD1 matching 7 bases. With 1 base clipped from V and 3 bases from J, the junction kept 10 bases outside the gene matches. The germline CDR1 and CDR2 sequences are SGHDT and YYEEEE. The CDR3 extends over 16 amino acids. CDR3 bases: TGTGCCAGCAGCTTGATAGGCAGGGGGTTTATCTACGAGCAGTACTTC. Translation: CASSLIGRGFIYEQYF.